This T cell receptor beta chain was sequenced during a study of T cells in Graves' hyperthyroidism and ophthalmopathy (dated by TCRdb to the late 2010s). About the investigation overall: Peripheral blood was sampled at the time of initial diagnosis, prior to any treatment. TCR V-J signatures able to tell the groups apart were searched for in a discovery cohort of 90 to 100 patients, of whom 40 to 45 had Graves' ophthalmopathy and 55 to 65 had stable Graves' hyperthyroidism. Prospective prediction of ophthalmopathy was tested in an independent validation cohort of some 20 hyperthyroidism patients and 15 to 17 patients who later progressed to ophthalmopathy. The 100 or so discovery patients were randomly split 7:3 into training and test sets. In several Graves' hyperthyroidism patients, the study also compared T-cell repertoires from thyroid tissue with T-cell repertoires from blood. Following sampling, methimazole starting at 30 mg daily was given to hyperthyroidism patients, and high-dose intravenous methylprednisolone was given to ophthalmopathy patients. TCR Vbeta CDR3 sequencing of some 140 peripheral blood samples (under 45 ophthalmopathy, 75 hyperthyroidism and roughly 17 progressor patients) is reported in the paper. Beyond this particular receptor, the publication reports: A model built on a 13 V-J signature distinguished ophthalmopathy from stable hyperthyroidism, reaching 85% to 90% sensitivity and about 81% specificity in cross-validation and 80%/75% in testing. During validation, the model predicted progression to ophthalmopathy a median of about 5.9 months ahead of onset, with more than 60% sensitivity and almost 75% specificity. Most expanded thyroid clonotypes (frequency above 0.001) were also detected in blood, a finding suggesting that blood repertoires may reflect thyroid immune responses. No statistical method was used to fix the sample size in advance, and group allocation was not hidden from the investigators.

The TCR beta CDR3 regions were amplified from RNA transcripts. The TCR CDR3 was subjected to a first round of RT-PCR using the HTBI primer set and the Qiagen OneStep RT-PCR kit. Libraries were constructed in a second round of multiplex PCR, after which size selection and purification were performed. Libraries were sequenced paired-end with 100 bp reads on an Illumina HiSeq2000. As for how the authors treated the data: SOAPnuke was used to process the raw data, with reads discarded if the reads contained adapters or uncalled bases, had a mean Phred below 15, or lacked an exact constant-primer or identifier match. High-quality paired reads were merged with COPE v1.2.5, and unique nucleotide sequences were defined as clonotypes. MiTCR v1.1 was used to align the clonotypes against IMGT TRBV, TRBD and TRBJ reference segments. The analysis was restricted to V-J combinations with a frequency above 0.0001, which together covered 99% to 99.2% of the repertoires. The TCS score was defined as the ratio of F50 (clonal expansion) to E x V (chaos), calculated using BLOSUM62-based TCRdist between CDR3 peptides within each V-J. Welch's t-statistics and random forest reduced just over 500 V-J features to 13, which were used in a naive Bayes classifier (R e1071). The public sequencing data were trimmed at Q25 with fastp and processed into clonotypes with MiXCR by TCRdb, which kept only in-frame beta chains. Every CDR3 protein is listed once, alongside the most common genes and DNA of its rows. TCRdb, rather than the study authors, made the V and J calls. The sample profile shows 390,000 or so distinct CDR3 sequences; roughly 15% of them were found once. Of the sample, around 13% is held by the ten largest clones.

Ophthalmopathy patients had moderately to severely active disease, with a Clinical Activity Score of 3 or more, a NOSPECS grade of 4 or more, and a disease duration of less than 3 months. Any patient with an uncontrolled infection, another autoimmune disease, pregnancy or lactation was excluded. Diagnoses were based on clinical symptoms, serum thyroxine and TRAb, thyroid ultrasound and orbital computed tomography. PBMCs were isolated from more than 9 ml of fresh peripheral blood by Ficoll-Paque density gradient centrifugation. Total RNA was extracted using Trizol reagent, and RNA quality was assessed on an Agilent 2100 Bioanalyzer. This clonotype was observed a handful of times. Its specific antigen is unknown. The record has no base qualities; no much larger clone is one base away. Trimming takes 0 bases from V and 7 bases from J, and the germline ends sit 25 bases apart. Counted from cysteine to phenylalanine, this CDR3 has 19 amino acids. Left in the record is the CDR3 DNA by itself, 57 bases read in frame from the first base. The CDR1 and CDR2 encoded by the germline V gene are SGDLS and YYNGEE.

This clonotype originated in a man between 18 and 29 years old with Graves' ophthalmopathy. Material for sequencing was blood. Recombination connected TRBV9 to TRBJ1-4, and possibly TRBD1, on 5 matching bases. The DNA is TGTGCCAGCAGCGTAGGAGACAGTAAGGAGACAACTATAGGTGAAAAACTGTTTTTT. It is translated as CASSVGDSKETTIGEKLFF.